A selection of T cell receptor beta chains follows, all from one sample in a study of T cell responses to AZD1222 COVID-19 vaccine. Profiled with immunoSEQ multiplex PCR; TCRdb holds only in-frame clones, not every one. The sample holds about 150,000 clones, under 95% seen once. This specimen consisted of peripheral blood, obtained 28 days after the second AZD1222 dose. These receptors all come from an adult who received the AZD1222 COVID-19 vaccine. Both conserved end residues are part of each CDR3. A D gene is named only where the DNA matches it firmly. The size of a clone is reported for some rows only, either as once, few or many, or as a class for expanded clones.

cdr3_nt: TGCAGCGTTGCAGCCAGGGGGCGTCAAGAGACCCAGTACTTC; cdr3_aa: CSVAARGRQETQYF; clone_size: .; j_call: TRBJ2-5; v_call: TRBV29-1; d_call: TRBD1
cdr3_nt: TGCGCCAGCAGCCGGGGGACTAGCGGGAGATGGGAGACCCAGTACTTC; cdr3_aa: CASSRGTSGRWETQYF; clone_size: once; j_call: TRBJ2-5; v_call: TRBV5-1; d_call: TRBD2
cdr3_nt: TGTGCCAGCAGAACCTCGAATGGCTACACCTTC; cdr3_aa: CASRTSNGYTF; clone_size: .; j_call: TRBJ1-2; v_call: TRBV12-3/TRBV12-4; d_call: .
cdr3_nt: TGTGCCAGCAGCCAAGTCGGTACAGGGGGCTGGTATGGCTACACCTTC; cdr3_aa: CASSQVGTGGWYGYTF; clone_size: .; j_call: TRBJ1-2; v_call: TRBV3-1/TRBV3-2; d_call: TRBD1
cdr3_nt: TGCGCCAGCAGCGAGGACAGAGCTAACTATGGCTACACCTTC; cdr3_aa: CASSEDRANYGYTF; clone_size: .; j_call: TRBJ1-2; v_call: TRBV5-1; d_call: .
cdr3_nt: TGTGCCAGCAGCCAGGGGACAGGGGTCTACAATGAGCAGTTCTTC; cdr3_aa: CASSQGTGVYNEQFF; clone_size: .; j_call: TRBJ2-1; v_call: TRBV3-1/TRBV3-2; d_call: TRBD1
cdr3_nt: TGTGCCAGCAACTCAGGCCCTTCTAATGAAAAACTGTTTTTT; cdr3_aa: CASNSGPSNEKLFF; clone_size: .; j_call: TRBJ1-4; v_call: TRBV7-9; d_call: .
cdr3_nt: TGTGCCAGCAGCTTAGGATTTCAAAGGTTGGGACGCGAGGGCACTGAAGCTTTCTTT; cdr3_aa: CASSLGFQRLGREGTEAFF; clone_size: .; j_call: TRBJ1-1; v_call: TRBV7-9; d_call: .
cdr3_nt: TGTGCCAGCAGTTACAGGAGGGATAGCACTGAAGCTTTCTTT; cdr3_aa: CASSYRRDSTEAFF; clone_size: .; j_call: TRBJ1-1; v_call: TRBV6-5; d_call: .
cdr3_nt: TGTGCCAGCAGTGAATTCCGAGACACTGAAGCTTTCTTT; cdr3_aa: CASSEFRDTEAFF; clone_size: .; j_call: TRBJ1-1; v_call: TRBV6-1; d_call: .